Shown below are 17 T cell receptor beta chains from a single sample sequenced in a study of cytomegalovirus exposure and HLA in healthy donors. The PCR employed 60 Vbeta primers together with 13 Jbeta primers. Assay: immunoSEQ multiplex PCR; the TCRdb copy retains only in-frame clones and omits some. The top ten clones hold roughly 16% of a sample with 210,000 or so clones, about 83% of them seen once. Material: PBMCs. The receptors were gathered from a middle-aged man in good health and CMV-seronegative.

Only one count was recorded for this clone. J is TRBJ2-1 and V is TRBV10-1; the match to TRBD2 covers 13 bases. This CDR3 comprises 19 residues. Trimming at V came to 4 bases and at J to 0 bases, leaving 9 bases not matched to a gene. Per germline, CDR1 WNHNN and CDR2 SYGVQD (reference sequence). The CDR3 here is CASSGTGTSGVSSYNEQFF. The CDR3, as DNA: TGCGCCAGCAGTGGGACCGGGACTAGCGGGGTTAGCTCCTACAATGAGCAGTTCTTC.

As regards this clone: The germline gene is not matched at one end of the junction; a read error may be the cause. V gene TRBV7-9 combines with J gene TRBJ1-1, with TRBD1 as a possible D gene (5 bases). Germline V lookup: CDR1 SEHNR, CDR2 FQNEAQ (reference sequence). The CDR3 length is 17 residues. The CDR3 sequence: CSSSFSPGLRGDTEAFF. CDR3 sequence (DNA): TGTTCCAGCAGCTTCAGCCCGGGACTTCGAGGGGACACTGAAGCTTTCTTT.

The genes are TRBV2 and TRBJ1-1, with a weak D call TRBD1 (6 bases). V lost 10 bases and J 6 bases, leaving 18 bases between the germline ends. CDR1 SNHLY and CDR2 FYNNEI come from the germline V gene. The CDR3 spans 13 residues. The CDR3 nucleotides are TGTGCCACCCTGGGACACCCGCGGGCTGAAGCTTTCTTT. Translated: CATLGHPRAEAFF. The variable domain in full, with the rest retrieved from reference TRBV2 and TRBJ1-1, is EPEVTQTPSHQVTQMGQEVILRCVPISNHLYFYWYRQILGQKVEFLVSFYNNEISEKSEIFDDQFSVERPDGSNFTLKIRSTKLEDSAMYFCATLGHPRAEAFFGQGTRLTVV.

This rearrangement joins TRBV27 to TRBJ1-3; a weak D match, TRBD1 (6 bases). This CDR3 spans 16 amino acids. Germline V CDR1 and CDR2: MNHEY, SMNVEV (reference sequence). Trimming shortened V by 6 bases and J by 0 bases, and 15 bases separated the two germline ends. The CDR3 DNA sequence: TGTGCCAGCAGAGCCCGGGACACCGGCTCTGGAAACACCATATATTTT. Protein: CASRARDTGSGNTIYF.

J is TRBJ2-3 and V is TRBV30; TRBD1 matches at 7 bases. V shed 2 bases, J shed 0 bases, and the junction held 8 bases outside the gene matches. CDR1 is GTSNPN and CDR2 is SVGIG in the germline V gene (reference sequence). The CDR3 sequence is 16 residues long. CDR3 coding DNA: TGTGCCTGGAGTCGAGGACAGGCCTTGAGCACAGATACGCAGTATTTT. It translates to CAWSRGQALSTDTQYF.

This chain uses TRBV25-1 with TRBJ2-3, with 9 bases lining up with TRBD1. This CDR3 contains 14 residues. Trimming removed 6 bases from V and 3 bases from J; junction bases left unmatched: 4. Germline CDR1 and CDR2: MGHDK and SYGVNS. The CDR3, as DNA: TGTGCCAGCAGCGGGACAGGGATGACAGATACGCAGTATTTT. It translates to CASSGTGMTDTQYF.

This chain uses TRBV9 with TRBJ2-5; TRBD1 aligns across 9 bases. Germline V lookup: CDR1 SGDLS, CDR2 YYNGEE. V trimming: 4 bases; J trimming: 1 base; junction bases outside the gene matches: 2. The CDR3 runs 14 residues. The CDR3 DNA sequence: TGTGCCAGCAGCACGGGACAGGGCCAAGAGACCCAGTACTTC. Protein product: CASSTGQGQETQYF. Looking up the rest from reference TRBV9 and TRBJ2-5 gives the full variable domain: DSGVTQTPKHLITATGQRVTLRCSPRSGDLSVYWYQQSLDQGLQFLIQYYNGEERAKGNILERFSAQQFPDLHSELNLSSLELGDSALYFCASSTGQGQETQYFGPGTRLLVL.

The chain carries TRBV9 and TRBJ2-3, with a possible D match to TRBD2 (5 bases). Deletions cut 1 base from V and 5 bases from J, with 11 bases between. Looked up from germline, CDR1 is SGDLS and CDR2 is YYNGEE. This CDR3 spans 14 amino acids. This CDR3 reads CASSVLALGDTQYF. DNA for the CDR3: TGTGCCAGCAGCGTACTAGCCCTGGGAGATACGCAGTATTTT.

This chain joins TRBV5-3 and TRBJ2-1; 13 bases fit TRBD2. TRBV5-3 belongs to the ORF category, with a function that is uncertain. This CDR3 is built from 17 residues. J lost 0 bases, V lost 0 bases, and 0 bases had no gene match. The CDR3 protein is CARSLGTSGSSYNEQFF. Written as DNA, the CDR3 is TGTGCCAGAAGCTTGGGGACTAGCGGGAGCTCCTACAATGAGCAGTTCTTC.

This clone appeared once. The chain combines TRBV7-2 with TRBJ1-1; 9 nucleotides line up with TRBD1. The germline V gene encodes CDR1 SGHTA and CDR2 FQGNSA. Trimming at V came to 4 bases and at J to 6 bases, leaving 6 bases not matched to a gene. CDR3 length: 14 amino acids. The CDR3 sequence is CASSSRTGDAEAFF. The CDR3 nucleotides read TGTGCCAGCAGCTCCAGGACAGGGGATGCTGAAGCTTTCTTT.

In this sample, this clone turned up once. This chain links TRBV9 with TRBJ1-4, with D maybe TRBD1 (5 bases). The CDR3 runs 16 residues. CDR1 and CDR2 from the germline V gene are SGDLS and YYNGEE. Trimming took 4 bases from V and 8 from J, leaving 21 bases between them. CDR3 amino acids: CASSPDSPGLREKLFF. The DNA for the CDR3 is TGTGCCAGCAGCCCCGATTCTCCAGGGTTGCGAGAAAAACTGTTTTTT.

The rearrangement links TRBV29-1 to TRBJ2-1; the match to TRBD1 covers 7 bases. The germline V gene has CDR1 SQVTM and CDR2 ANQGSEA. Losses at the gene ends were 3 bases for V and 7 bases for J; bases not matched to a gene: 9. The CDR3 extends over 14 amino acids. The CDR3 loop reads CSVDNRGYTNEQFF. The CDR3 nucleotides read TGCAGCGTTGATAACAGGGGATATACGAATGAGCAGTTCTTC.

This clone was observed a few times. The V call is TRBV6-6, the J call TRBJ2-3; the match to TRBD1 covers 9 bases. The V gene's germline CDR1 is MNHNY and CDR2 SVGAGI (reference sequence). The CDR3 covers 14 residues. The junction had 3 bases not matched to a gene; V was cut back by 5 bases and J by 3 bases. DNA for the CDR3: TGTGCCAGCAGTGACAGGGGGAGGACAGATACGCAGTATTTT. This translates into CASSDRGRTDTQYF.

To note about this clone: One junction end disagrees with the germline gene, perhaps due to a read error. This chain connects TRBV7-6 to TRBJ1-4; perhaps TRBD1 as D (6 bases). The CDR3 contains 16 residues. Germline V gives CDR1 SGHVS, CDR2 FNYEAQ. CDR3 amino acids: CASSLGSSRGNEKLFF. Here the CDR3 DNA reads TGTGCCAGCAGTTTAGGTTCTTCCAGGGGAAATGAAAAACTGTTTTTT.

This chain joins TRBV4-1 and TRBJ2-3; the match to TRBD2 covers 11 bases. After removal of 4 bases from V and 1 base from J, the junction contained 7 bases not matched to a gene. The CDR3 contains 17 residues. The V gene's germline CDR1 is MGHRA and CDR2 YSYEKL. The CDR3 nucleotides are TGCGCCAGCAGCCGCGGGCCGACTAGCGGGGGCACAGATACGCAGTATTTT. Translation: CASSRGPTSGGTDTQYF.

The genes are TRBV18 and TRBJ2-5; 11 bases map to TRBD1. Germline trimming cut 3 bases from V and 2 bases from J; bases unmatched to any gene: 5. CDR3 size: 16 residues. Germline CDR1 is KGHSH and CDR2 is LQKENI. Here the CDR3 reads CASSPTGTGGQETQYF. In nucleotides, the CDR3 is TGTGCCAGCTCACCGACCGGGACAGGGGGGCAAGAGACCCAGTACTTC.

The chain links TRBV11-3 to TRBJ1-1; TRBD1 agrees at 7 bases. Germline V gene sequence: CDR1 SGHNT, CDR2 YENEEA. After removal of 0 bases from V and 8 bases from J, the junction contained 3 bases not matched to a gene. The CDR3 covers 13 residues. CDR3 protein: CASSLDGTVEAFF. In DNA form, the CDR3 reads TGTGCCAGCAGCTTAGATGGGACAGTGGAAGCTTTCTTT.